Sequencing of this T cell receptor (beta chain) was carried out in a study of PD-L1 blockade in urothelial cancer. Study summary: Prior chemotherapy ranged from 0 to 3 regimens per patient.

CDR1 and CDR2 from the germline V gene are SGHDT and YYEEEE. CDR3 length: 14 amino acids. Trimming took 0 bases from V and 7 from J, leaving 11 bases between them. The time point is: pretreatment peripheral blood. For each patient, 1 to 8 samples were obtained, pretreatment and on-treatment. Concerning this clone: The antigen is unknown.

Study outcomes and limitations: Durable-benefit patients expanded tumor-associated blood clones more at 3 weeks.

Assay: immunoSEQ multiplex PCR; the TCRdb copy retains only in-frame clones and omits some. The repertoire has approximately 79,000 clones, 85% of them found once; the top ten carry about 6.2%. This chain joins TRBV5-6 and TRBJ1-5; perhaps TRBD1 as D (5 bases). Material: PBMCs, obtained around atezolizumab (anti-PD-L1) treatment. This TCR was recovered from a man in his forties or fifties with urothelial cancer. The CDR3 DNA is TGTGCCAGCAGCTTGGGGGCAGGGAACCAGCCCCAGCATTTT. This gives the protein CASSLGAGNQPQHF. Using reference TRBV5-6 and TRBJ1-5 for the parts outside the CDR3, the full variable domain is DAGVTQSPTHLIKTRGQQVTLRCSPKSGHDTVSWYQQALGQGPQFIFQYYEEEERQRGNFPDRFSGHQFPNYSSELNVNALLLGDSALYLCASSLGAGNQPQHFGDGTRLSIL.